This T cell receptor (beta chain) appears in the sequencing data of a study of PD-1 blockade in classical Hodgkin lymphoma. After autologous stem cell transplantation all patients relapsed, and prior brentuximab vedotin exposure differed between cohorts. The V gene's germline CDR1 is SGHRS and CDR2 YFSETQ. This CDR3 is 13 amino acids long. The V end lost 0 bases, the J end lost 9 bases, and 9 bases lay between the germline ends. Generated by immunoSEQ multiplex PCR, the TCRdb table keeps only in-frame clones and is missing some. The profile shows approximately 79,000 clones, roughly 91% of them singletons. This clone has a handful of counts. The antigen is undetermined. General study points: Patients excluded were those beginning nivolumab under 1 year after ASCT. The origin of the repertoire differences remains undefined, with disease activity or prior therapy as possible causes.

The specimen was peripheral blood mononuclear cells (PBMCs), collected before the second cycle of nivolumab. V is TRBV5-1 and J is TRBJ2-2, with a tentative D call TRBD1 (6 bases). The receptor's source is a human donor with classical Hodgkin lymphoma. In DNA, the CDR3 is TGCGCCAGCAGCTTGGAGCAGGGGTGGGAGCTGTTTTTT. Amino acids: CASSLEQGWELFF.